This paragraph covers one T cell receptor beta chain sequence. CDR3 size: 15 residues. V lost 0 bases to trimming and J lost 4 bases, with 13 bases between them. Looked up from germline, CDR1 is SGDLS and CDR2 is YYNGEE. This record comes from a study of blood T cell repertoires in COVID-19. Assay: immunoSEQ multiplex PCR; the TCRdb copy retains only in-frame clones and omits some. Counted here are about 250,000 clones, under 90% occurring once; the ten biggest clones make up approximately 4.3%. Participants were aged roughly 18 to 89 years, lived in 25 or so US areas, and enrolled virtually. Sequencing was performed on PBMCs or T cells enriched from blood (not recorded which). The source is a woman in her thirties with acute COVID-19. This chain links TRBV9 with TRBJ1-1; D is perhaps TRBD1 (5 bases). The CDR3 region is CASSVADQGGTEAFF. The CDR3 DNA sequence: TGTGCCAGCAGCGTAGCGGATCAGGGTGGCACTGAAGCTTTCTTT.